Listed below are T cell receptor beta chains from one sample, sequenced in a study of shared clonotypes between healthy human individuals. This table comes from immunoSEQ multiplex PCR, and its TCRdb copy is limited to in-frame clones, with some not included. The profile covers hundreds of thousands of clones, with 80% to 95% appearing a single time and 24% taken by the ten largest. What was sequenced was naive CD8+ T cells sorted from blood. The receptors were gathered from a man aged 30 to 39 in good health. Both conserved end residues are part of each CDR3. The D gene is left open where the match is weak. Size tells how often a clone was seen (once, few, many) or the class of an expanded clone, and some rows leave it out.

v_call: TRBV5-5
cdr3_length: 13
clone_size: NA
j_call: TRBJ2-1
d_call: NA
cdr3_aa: CASSFLLYNEQFF
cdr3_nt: TGTGCCAGCAGCTTCCTGTTATACAATGAGCAGTTCTTC

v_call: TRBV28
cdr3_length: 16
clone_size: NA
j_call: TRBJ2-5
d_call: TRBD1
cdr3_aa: CASSSLGTGIGETQYF
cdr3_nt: TGTGCCAGCAGTTCCCTCGGGACAGGGATTGGGGAGACCCAGTACTTC

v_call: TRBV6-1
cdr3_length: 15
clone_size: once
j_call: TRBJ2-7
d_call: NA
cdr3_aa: CASSEFGGTPYEQYF
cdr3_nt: TGTGCCAGCAGTGAATTTGGCGGTACGCCCTACGAGCAGTACTTC

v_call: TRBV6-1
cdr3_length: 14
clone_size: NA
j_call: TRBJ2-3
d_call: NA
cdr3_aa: CASSEWWSTDTQYF
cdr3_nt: TGTGCCAGCAGTGAATGGTGGAGCACAGATACGCAGTATTTT

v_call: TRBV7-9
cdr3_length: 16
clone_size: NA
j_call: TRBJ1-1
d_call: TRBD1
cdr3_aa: CASSLETGGWNAEAFF
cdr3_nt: TGTGCCAGCAGCTTAGAGACAGGGGGATGGAACGCTGAAGCTTTCTTT

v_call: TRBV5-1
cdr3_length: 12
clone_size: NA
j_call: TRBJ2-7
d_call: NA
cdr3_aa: CASSRPDYEQYF
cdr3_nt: TGCGCCAGCAGCCGACCGGACTACGAGCAGTACTTC

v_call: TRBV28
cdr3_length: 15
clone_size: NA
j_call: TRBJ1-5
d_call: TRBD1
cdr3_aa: CASSFRGQGYQPQHF
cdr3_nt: TGTGCCAGCAGTTTCCGTGGACAGGGCTATCAGCCCCAGCATTTT

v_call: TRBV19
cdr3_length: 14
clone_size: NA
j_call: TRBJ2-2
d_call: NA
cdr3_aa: CASSIGTAGGELFF
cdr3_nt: TGTGCCAGTAGTATCGGGACAGCGGGCGGGGAGCTGTTTTTT

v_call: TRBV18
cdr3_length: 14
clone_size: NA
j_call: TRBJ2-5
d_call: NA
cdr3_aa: CASSRRALQETQYF
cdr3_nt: TGTGCCAGCTCACGCAGGGCTCTCCAAGAGACCCAGTACTTC

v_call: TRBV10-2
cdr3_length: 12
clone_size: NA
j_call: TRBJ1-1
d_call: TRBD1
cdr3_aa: CASSRGRTEAFF
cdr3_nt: TGCGCCAGCAGCAGGGGGCGGACTGAAGCTTTCTTT

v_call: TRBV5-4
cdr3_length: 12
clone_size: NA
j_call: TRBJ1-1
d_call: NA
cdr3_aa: CASSQGNTEAFF
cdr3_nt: TGTGCCAGCAGCCAAGGAAACACTGAAGCTTTCTTT

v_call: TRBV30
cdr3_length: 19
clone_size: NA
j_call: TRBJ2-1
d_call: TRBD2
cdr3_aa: CAWSEGLAHPISSYNEQFF
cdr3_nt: TGTGCCTGGAGCGAAGGACTAGCGCATCCGATTAGCTCCTACAATGAGCAGTTCTTC

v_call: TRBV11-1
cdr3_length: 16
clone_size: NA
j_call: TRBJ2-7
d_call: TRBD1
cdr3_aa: CASSPGGLGRDYEQYF
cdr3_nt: TGTGCCAGCAGCCCAGGGGGTCTAGGTAGGGACTACGAGCAGTACTTC

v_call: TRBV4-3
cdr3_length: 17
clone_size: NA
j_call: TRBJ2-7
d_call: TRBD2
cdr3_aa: CASSQDSSGRARGEQYF
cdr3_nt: TGCGCCAGCAGCCAGGATTCTAGCGGGAGGGCTAGGGGCGAGCAGTACTTC

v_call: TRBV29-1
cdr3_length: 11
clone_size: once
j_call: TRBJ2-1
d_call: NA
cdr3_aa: CSVDIYNEQFF
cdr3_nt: TGCAGCGTTGACATTTACAATGAGCAGTTCTTC

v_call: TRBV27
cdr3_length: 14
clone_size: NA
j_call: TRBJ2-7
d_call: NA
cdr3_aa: CASSFRRGSYEQYF
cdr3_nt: TGTGCCAGCAGTTTCAGGCGGGGATCCTACGAGCAGTACTTC

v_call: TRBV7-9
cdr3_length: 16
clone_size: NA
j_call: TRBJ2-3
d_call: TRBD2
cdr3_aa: CASSRFAGEVADTQYF
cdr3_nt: TGTGCCAGCAGCCGATTTGCGGGAGAGGTGGCAGATACGCAGTATTTT

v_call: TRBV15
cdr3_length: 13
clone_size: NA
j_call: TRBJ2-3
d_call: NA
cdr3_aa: CATSRDQRDTQYF
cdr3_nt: TGTGCCACCAGCAGAGATCAGAGAGATACGCAGTATTTT

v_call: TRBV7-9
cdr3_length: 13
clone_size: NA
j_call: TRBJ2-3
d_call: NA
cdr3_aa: CASSLGVSDTQYF
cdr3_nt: TGTGCCAGCAGCTTGGGAGTATCAGATACGCAGTATTTT

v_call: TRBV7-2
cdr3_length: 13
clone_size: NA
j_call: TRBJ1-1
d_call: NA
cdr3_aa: CASSLHPVSEAFF
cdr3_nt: TGTGCCAGCAGCTTACATCCGGTCTCAGAAGCTTTCTTT

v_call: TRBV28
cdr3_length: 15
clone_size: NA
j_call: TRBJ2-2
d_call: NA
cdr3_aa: CASRDSLSNTGELFF
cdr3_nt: TGTGCCAGCAGGGATAGTTTATCCAACACCGGGGAGCTGTTTTTT

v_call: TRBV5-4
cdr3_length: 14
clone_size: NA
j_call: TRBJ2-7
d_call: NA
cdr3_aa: CASSPAAGFYEQYF
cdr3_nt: TGTGCCAGCAGCCCGGCGGCAGGTTTCTACGAGCAGTACTTC

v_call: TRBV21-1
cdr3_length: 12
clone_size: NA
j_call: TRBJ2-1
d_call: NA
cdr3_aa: CASPHQYNEQFF
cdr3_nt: TGTGCCAGCCCCCACCAATACAATGAGCAGTTCTTC

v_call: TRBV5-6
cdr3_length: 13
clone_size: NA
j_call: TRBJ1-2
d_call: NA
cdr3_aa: CASSADSHYGYTF
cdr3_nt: TGTGCCAGCAGCGCCGACAGCCACTATGGCTACACCTTC

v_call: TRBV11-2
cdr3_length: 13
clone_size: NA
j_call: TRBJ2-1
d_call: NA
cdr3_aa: CASSLGVGNEQFF
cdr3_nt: TGTGCCAGCAGCTTAGGTGTGGGAAATGAGCAGTTCTTC

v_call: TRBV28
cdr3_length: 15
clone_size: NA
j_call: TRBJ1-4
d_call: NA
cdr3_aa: CASRGAQGPEEKLFF
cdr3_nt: TGTGCCAGCAGGGGGGCACAGGGTCCGGAGGAAAAACTGTTTTTT

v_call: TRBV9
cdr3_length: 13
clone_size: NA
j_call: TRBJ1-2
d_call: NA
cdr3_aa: CASSVNPRTGYTF
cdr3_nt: TGTGCCAGCAGCGTTAACCCGAGGACTGGCTACACCTTC

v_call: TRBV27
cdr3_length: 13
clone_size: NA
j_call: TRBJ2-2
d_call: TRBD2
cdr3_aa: CASSLAGAGELFF
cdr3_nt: TGTGCCAGCAGTTTAGCGGGAGCCGGGGAGCTGTTTTTT

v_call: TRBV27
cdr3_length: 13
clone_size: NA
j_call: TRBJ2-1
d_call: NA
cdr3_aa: CASSLDKGNEQFF
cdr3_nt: TGTGCCAGCAGTTTAGACAAAGGCAATGAGCAGTTCTTC

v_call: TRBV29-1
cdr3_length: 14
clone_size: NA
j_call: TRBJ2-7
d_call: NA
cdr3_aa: CSVETQGRESEQYF
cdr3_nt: TGCAGCGTTGAGACCCAGGGGAGGGAGAGCGAGCAGTACTTC

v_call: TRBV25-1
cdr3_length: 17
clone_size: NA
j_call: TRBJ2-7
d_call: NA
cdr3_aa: CASSYPQTSGQAYEQYF
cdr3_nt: TGTGCCAGCAGTTATCCTCAGACGTCGGGACAAGCCTACGAGCAGTACTTC

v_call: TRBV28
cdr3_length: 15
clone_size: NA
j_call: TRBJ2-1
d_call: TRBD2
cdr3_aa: CASSALAGSQNEQFF
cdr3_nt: TGTGCCAGCAGCGCCCTAGCGGGAAGCCAGAATGAGCAGTTCTTC

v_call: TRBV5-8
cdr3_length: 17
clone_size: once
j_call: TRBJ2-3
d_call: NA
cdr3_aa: CASSALTGGGPTDTQYF
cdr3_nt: TGTGCCAGCAGCGCACTAACAGGGGGGGGGCCCACAGATACGCAGTATTTT

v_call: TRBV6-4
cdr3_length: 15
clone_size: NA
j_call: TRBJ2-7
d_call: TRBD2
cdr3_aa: CASTRLAGRAYEQYF
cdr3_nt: TGTGCCAGCACGCGGCTAGCGGGGAGAGCCTACGAGCAGTACTTC

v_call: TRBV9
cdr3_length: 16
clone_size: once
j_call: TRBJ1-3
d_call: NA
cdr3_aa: CASSVSRTGAGNTIYF
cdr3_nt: TGTGCCAGCAGCGTTAGTAGGACCGGCGCTGGAAACACCATATATTTT

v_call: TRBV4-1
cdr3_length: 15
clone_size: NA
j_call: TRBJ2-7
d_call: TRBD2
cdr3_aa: CASSEGAGDSYEQYF
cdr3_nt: TGCGCCAGCAGCGAAGGAGCGGGAGACTCCTACGAGCAGTACTTC

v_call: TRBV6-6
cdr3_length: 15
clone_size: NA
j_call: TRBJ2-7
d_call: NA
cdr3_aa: CASSDGNGVRDEQYF
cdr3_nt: TGTGCCAGCAGCGACGGGAATGGGGTAAGGGACGAGCAGTACTTC

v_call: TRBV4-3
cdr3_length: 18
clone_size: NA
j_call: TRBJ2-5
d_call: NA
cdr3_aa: CASSQEYELGRVEETQYF
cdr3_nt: TGCGCCAGCAGCCAAGAGTATGAATTGGGCAGGGTCGAGGAGACCCAGTACTTC

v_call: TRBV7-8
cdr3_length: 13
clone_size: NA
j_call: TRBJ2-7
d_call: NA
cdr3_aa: CASSLGPDYEQYF
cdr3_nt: TGTGCCAGCAGCTTAGGACCAGACTACGAGCAGTACTTC

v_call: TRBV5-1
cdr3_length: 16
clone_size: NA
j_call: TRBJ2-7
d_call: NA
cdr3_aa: CASSLGGILTYYEQYF
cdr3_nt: TGCGCCAGCAGCTTGGGGGGGATCCTCACCTACTACGAGCAGTACTTC

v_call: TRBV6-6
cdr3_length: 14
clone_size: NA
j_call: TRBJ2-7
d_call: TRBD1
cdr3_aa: CASNHDRGLGEQYF
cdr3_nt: TGTGCCAGCAACCACGACAGGGGTTTAGGAGAGCAGTACTTC

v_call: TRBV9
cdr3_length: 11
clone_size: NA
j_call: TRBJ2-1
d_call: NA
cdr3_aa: CASGAPGEQFF
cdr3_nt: TGTGCCAGTGGGGCCCCGGGTGAGCAGTTCTTC

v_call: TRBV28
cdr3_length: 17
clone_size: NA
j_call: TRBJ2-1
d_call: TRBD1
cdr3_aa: CASSEEQGSSSYNEQFF
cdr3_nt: TGTGCCAGCAGCGAGGAACAGGGGTCGAGCTCCTACAATGAGCAGTTCTTC

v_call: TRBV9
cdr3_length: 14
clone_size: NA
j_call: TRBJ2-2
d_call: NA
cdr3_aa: CASSVSGVTGELFF
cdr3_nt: TGTGCCAGCAGCGTGTCAGGGGTCACCGGGGAGCTGTTTTTT

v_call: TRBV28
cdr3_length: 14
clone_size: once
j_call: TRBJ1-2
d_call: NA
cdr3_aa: CASSLREVGDGYTF
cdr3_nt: TGTGCCAGCAGTCTTCGTGAGGTTGGCGACGGCTACACCTTC